The clone carrying this T cell receptor beta chain was counted a few times. The data originate from a study of response to subunit inactivated influenza vaccine. J was trimmed by 8 bases and V by 6 bases; bases with no gene match: 13. This CDR3 comprises 14 residues. Germline-derived CDR1 and CDR2 are SQVTM and ANQGSEA. TCRdb reprocessed the RT-PCR reads with MiXCR, giving one entry per CDR3 protein. Found here are 530,000 or so distinct CDR3 sequences, 12% of them singletons; the top ten hold 10%. V is TRBV29-1 and J is TRBJ1-2, with 9 bases lining up with TRBD1. The source of this sequence is a man aged 45 to 65 who received an inactivated influenza vaccine. Sequenced material: PBMCs from blood, taken on the day of vaccination. CDR3 sequence (DNA): TGCAGCGTAATAGAGCAACAGGGGGCGCGGGGCTACACCTTC. This codes for CSVIEQQGARGYTF.